The source of this TCR beta chain is a study of CXCR3-negative and CXCR3-positive naive CD8 T cells. Study-wide findings and caveats: Researchers report that CXCR3-positive naive cells carry more hydrophobic TRB CDR3s than CXCR3-negative naive cells.

There are 15 residues in the CDR3. Germline loops: CDR1 LNHDA, CDR2 SQIVND (reference sequence). CD45RO-CCR7+CD27+CD95- was the phenotype of naive CD8+ T cells. Concerning this clonotype: The antigen is undetermined.

In preparing the TRB cDNA libraries, 5' RACE with UMI labels was used. TCRdb reprocessed the 5' RACE reads; each CDR3 protein has one entry and no DNA is given. The repertoire shows roughly 120,000 distinct CDR3 sequences; the top ten hold 0.59%. Input material: naive CXCR3+ CD8+ T cells from blood. Documented subset: CD45RO-CCR7+CD27+CD95- naive CD8+ T cells expressing CXCR3 (TNR3+). The V and J genes are TRBV19 and TRBJ1-4; the D gene TCRdb calls, TRBD1, cannot be checked with no DNA. The sequence was collected from a human donor in good health. Some clones in this sample may be carry-over from other donors' samples. The CDR3 loop reads CASSIGPGADEKLFF.